The sequence of this TCR beta chain was determined in a study of blood T cell repertoires in COVID-19. Study details: Nucleic acid was either cDNA or gDNA, and it came from T cells, B-cell-depleted T cells, or PBMCs.

In the authors' methods: Quantification of nucleated cells was approximated via reference gene primer amplification. Using immunoSEQ multiplex PCR, the repertoire was profiled, and TCRdb retains in-frame clones only, with some absent. The V and J calls and the clone size are those of that table, but D and trimming were determined from the DNA. The sample has about 120,000 clones, 85% seen once; the top ten hold more than 6.5%. The sample comprised peripheral blood. This sequence originates from a man aged 80 or over with active or convalescent COVID-19.

The DNA for the CDR3 is TGTGCCAGCAGCTCCCTGCCCGGGGACAAGGCTCGCTATAATTCACCCCTCCACTTT. It codes for CASSSLPGDKARYNSPLHF. The V call is TRBV6-2 or TRBV6-3, the J call TRBJ1-6, with D maybe TRBD1 (6 bases). CDR1 and CDR2 (germline): MNHEY, SVGEGT. V lost 6 bases, J lost 3 bases, and 24 bases lay in between. This CDR3 spans 19 amino acids.